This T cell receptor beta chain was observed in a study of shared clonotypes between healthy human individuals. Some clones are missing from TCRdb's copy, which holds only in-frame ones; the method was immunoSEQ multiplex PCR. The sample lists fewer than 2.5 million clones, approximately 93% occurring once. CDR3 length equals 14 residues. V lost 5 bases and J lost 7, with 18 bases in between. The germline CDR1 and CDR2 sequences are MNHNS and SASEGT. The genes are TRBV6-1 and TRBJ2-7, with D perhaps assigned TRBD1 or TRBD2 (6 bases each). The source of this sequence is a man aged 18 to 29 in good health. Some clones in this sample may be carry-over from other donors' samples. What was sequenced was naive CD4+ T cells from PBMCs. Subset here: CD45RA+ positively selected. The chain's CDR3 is CASSKWRDMSEQYF. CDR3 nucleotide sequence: TGTGCCAGCAGTAAATGGAGGGACATGAGTGAGCAGTACTTC.